The next 22 T cell receptor beta chains were all read from a single sample in a study of tissue T cells after allogeneic stem cell transplantation. Sequencing was performed with immunoSEQ multiplex PCR; in TCRdb, only in-frame clones are kept and a portion is missing. The repertoire has under 8,000 clones, over 35% of them found once; the top ten carry approximately 7%. Specified time point: mouse harvest day 7 after allogeneic transplant. Mouse grafts combined 10^7 T-cell-depleted bone marrow cells with 10^6 splenic CD5+ T cells. Sequenced: gut tissue. The receptors shown here come from a female BALB/c mouse given C57BL/6 T cells with graft-versus-host disease after an allogeneic hematopoietic cell transplant.

A note on this clone: Here the gene names and germline are mouse. The chain's CDR3 is CAWSLDSSYNSPLYF. Partial CDR3 DNA: TGTGCCTGGAGTCTAGACAGTTCCTATAATTCGCCCCTCTAC. J is TRBJ1-6 and V is TRBV31; maybe TRBD1 (5 bases). The read terminates 1 residue ahead of where the CDR3 ends, so the germline J gene completes it. TRBJ1-6 is noted as an ORF with a role that remains uncertain. The CDR3 is 15 residues long. Looked up from germline, CDR1 is GKSSPN and CDR2 is SITVG. Trimming took off 0 bases at V and 0 bases at J, with 6 bases between the two ends.

Regarding this clone: Mouse gene names apply. The missing CDR3 end, 1 residue past where the read stops, is filled in from the germline J gene. The chain carries TRBV26 and TRBJ1-1; D gene ambiguous. This CDR3 spans 13 amino acids. CDR1 and CDR2 (germline): KGHPV, FQNQEV (reference sequence). Trimming took off 5 bases at V and 0 bases at J, with 7 bases between the two ends. The CDR3 reads CASSYNANTEVFF. The DNA read from the CDR3 is TGTGCCAGCAGTTACAATGCAAACACAGAAGTCTTC. Based on the CDR3 plus reference TRBV26 and TRBJ1-1, the full variable domain is NSKVIQTPRYLVKGQGQKAKMRCIPEKGHPVVFWYQQNKNNEFKFLINFQNQEVLQQIDMTEKRFSAECPSNSPCSLEIQSSEAGDSALYLCASSYNANTEVFFGKGTRLTVV.

About this clone: Mouse names are used for the genes. The read terminates 1 residue ahead of where the CDR3 ends, so the germline J gene completes it. The rearrangement links TRBV31 to TRBJ2-5; TRBD2 matches at 12 bases. This CDR3 is built from 14 residues. Germline V gene data show CDR1 as GKSSPN and CDR2 as SITVG. Germline trimming cut 0 bases from V and 10 bases from J; bases unmatched to any gene: 5. The chain's CDR3 is CAWSLGDWGAAQYF. The CDR3 bases that were read are TGTGCCTGGAGTCTAGGGGACTGGGGGGCGGCCCAGTAC.

Concerning this clone: Gene names follow the mouse nomenclature. The CDR3 here is CASSHGDNSPLYF. The CDR3 DNA, read in part, is TGTGCCAGCAGCCACGGAGATAATTCGCCCCTCTAC. The chain recombines TRBV15 with TRBJ1-6; D is unresolved. The read terminates 1 residue before the CDR3 end, so the remaining end is supplied by the germline J gene. TRBJ1-6 carries the ORF label, with uncertain function. Trimming cost V 6 bases and J 5 bases, with 8 bases left between them. This CDR3 contains 13 residues. Germline CDR1 SGHND, CDR2 FRSKSL.

Comments on this clone: Gene names denote mouse genes. Sequencing ends 1 residue short of the CDR3 end; the germline J gene provides the rest. V and J are TRBV26 and TRBJ1-1; D uncertain. The CDR3 totals 12 residues. Trimming took off 7 bases at V and 0 bases at J, with 6 bases between the two ends. Per germline, CDR1 KGHPV and CDR2 FQNQEV (reference sequence). The covered CDR3 bases are TGTGCCAGCAATATTGCAAACACAGAAGTCTTC. Translating gives CASNIANTEVF. The whole CDR3 region reads CASNIANTEVFF.

Comment on this clone: Mouse gene names and germline throughout. CDR3 DNA, as far as it was read: TGTGCCAGCAGTTGTCCTTCGCCCCTCTAC. As protein: CASSCPSPLY. The entire CDR3 reads CASSCPSPLYF. The rearrangement joins TRBV14 to TRBJ1-6; D gene ambiguous. The read comes to an end 1 residue before the CDR3 does, leaving the germline J gene to fill in the end. TRBJ1-6 is flagged as an ORF with uncertain function. The CDR3 covers 11 residues. The germline V and J ends were trimmed by 3 bases and 9 bases, with 4 bases remaining between them. Germline CDR1 is SGHDT and CDR2 is FRDEAV.

Regarding this clone: The genes and germline here are from mouse. The CDR3 is cut off 1 residue early in the read; its end comes from the germline J gene. This chain uses TRBV26 with TRBJ1-3; 11 positions match TRBD1. The CDR3 spans 15 residues. Germline-derived CDR1 and CDR2 are KGHPV and FQNQEV (reference sequence). Losses at the gene ends were 6 bases for V and 4 bases for J; bases not matched to a gene: 5. The CDR3 sequence: CASSPGTGGGNTLYF. CDR3 DNA (partial): TGTGCCAGCAGCCCCGGGACAGGGGGAGGAAATACGCTCTAT.

On this clone: Gene names denote mouse genes. The read ends 1 residue shy of where the CDR3 ends; the end is completed using the germline J gene. The chain links TRBV26 to TRBJ1-4; no reliable D call. The CDR3 is made up of 13 amino acids. V lost 2 bases, J lost 3 bases, and 4 bases lay in between. CDR1 is KGHPV and CDR2 is FQNQEV in the germline V gene (reference sequence). CDR3: CASSLPANERLFF. The DNA read from the CDR3 is TGTGCCAGCAGTCTGCCAGCCAACGAAAGATTATTT.

There are a few counts of this clone. Mouse germline and gene names are used. Sequencing ends 1 residue short of the CDR3 end; the germline J gene provides the rest. The chain has TRBV12-1 and TRBJ2-4, with 13 positions matching TRBD2. Germline V gene sequence: CDR1 SGHSN, CDR2 HYEKVE. This CDR3 region has 16 residues. With V trimmed by 1 base and J by 0 bases, 0 bases remained unmatched. Incomplete CDR3 DNA: TGTGCCAGCTCTCTGGGACTGGGGGGGAGTCAAAACACCTTGTAC. This encodes CASSLGLGGSQNTLY. In full, the CDR3 reads CASSLGLGGSQNTLYF.

This clone showed up just a few times. All gene names here are mouse names. The read finishes 1 residue shy of the CDR3 end, and the germline J gene is used to complete it. This chain connects TRBV3 to TRBJ2-4; 11 nucleotides match TRBD2. The CDR3 length is 16 residues. The V gene end was trimmed by 5 bases and the J gene end by 0 bases; junction bases not matched to a gene: 4. Germline CDR1 is SNHLY and CDR2 is FYNGKV (reference sequence). CDR3 bases read: TGTGCCAGCAGCCAGGGACTGGGGGCTAGTCAAAACACCTTGTAC. Its translation is CASSQGLGASQNTLY. The full CDR3 protein is CASSQGLGASQNTLYF.

On this clone: These gene names are mouse names. The read ends 1 residue early relative to the CDR3; the germline J gene fills the gap. The chain uses TRBV12-1 and TRBJ2-3; 10 positions agree with TRBD2. The germline V gene has CDR1 SGHSN and CDR2 HYEKVE. The ends lost 0 bases at V and 1 base at J; junction bases unmatched: 0. CDR3 length equals 15 residues. The CDR3 bases that were read are TGTGCCAGCTCTCTCGACTGGGGGGGTGCAGAAACGCTGTAT. Its protein is CASSLDWGGAETLY. From start to end, the CDR3 is CASSLDWGGAETLYF.

In regard to this clone: These gene names are mouse names. The read falls 1 residue short of the CDR3 end, and the missing part is taken from the germline J gene. V gene TRBV29 combines with J gene TRBJ2-5, with D perhaps TRBD1 (6 bases). The CDR3 loop spans 14 amino acids. V lost 3 bases and J 2 bases, leaving 9 bases between the germline ends. Germline V gene sequence: CDR1 MSHET, CDR2 SYDVDS. CDR3 amino acids: CASSFPDSQDTQYF. Partial CDR3 DNA: TGTGCTAGCAGTTTCCCGGACAGCCAAGACACCCAGTAC.

Regarding this clone: Mouse names are used for the genes. Read data end 1 residue before the CDR3 end; the end is taken from the germline J gene. This chain uses TRBV13-1 with TRBJ2-7; perhaps TRBD1 as D (6 bases). In germline, CDR1 is NSHNY, CDR2 SYGAGN. Trimming pared 0 bases from V and 5 bases from J, leaving 9 bases between. There are 13 residues in the CDR3. The part of the CDR3 DNA that was read is TGTGCCAGCAGTGATGCAGGGACAAATGAACAGTAC. Protein product: CASSDAGTNEQY. The complete CDR3 reads CASSDAGTNEQYF.

Comment on this clone: Gene names and germline match the mouse. The sequenced fragment ends 1 residue before the CDR3 boundary, so the rest is inferred from the germline J gene. The rearrangement links TRBV26 to TRBJ2-2, with 11 bases fitting TRBD1. From germline, CDR1 is KGHPV and CDR2 FQNQEV (reference sequence). V shed 6 bases, J shed 4 bases, and the junction held 7 bases outside the gene matches. This CDR3 has 16 amino acids. CDR3 loop: CASRLGTGGGTGQLYF. CDR3 DNA (partial): TGTGCCAGCAGGCTCGGGACAGGGGGGGGCACCGGGCAGCTCTAC.

As concerns this clone: Mouse gene names and germline throughout. The read finishes 1 residue shy of the CDR3 end, and the germline J gene is used to complete it. This chain joins TRBV23 and TRBJ1-4; the D segment call TRBD1 is taken from the table without a DNA check. Per germline, CDR1 KGHTA and CDR2 FQNQQP. This CDR3 contains 14 residues. The part of the CDR3 DNA that was read is TGCTCCAGCAGTTCAGGGGGCCCCAACGAAAGATTATTT. Protein product: CSSSSGGPNERLF. The entire CDR3 is CSSSSGGPNERLFF.

This clone was counted between two and nine times. Gene names and germline refer to mouse. The CDR3 end is not reached by the read, which stops 1 residue before it; the germline J gene fills it in. This chain connects TRBV13-2 to TRBJ2-3; D is undetermined. The CDR3 is 13 amino acids. Looked up from germline, CDR1 is NNHNN and CDR2 is SYGAGS (reference sequence). Trimming shortened V by 0 bases and J by 1 base, and 3 bases separated the two germline ends. The CDR3 reads CASGDGGAETLYF. CDR3 DNA (partial): TGTGCCAGCGGTGATGGGGGTGCAGAAACGCTGTAT.

In its sample, this clone was seen a few times. The germline and genes are mouse ones. The sequence runs out 1 residue before the end of the CDR3; the remainder is reconstructed from the germline J gene. The chain employs TRBV3 and TRBJ1-3; no definite D call. This CDR3 spans 14 amino acids. CDR1 and CDR2 from the germline V gene are SNHLY and FYNGKV (reference sequence). V was clipped by 4 bases and J by 0 bases, with 7 bases between them. The CDR3 sequence is CASSSTYSGNTLYF. The CDR3 bases that were read are TGTGCCAGCAGCTCGACATATTCTGGAAATACGCTCTAT.

Points on this clone: The genes are named according to mouse. Partial CDR3 DNA: TGTGCCAGCACCCGACAGACAAACTCCGACTACACC. Residues: CASTRQTNSDYT. The CDR3 reads in full as CASTRQTNSDYTF. The J gene is TRBJ1-2, the V gene TRBV26; the D gene is possibly TRBD1 (5 bases). With the read ending 1 residue before the CDR3 end, the germline J gene is used to fill in that end. Germline CDR1 reads KGHPV; CDR2 reads FQNQEV (reference sequence). V lost 7 bases, J lost 0 bases, and 9 bases lay in between. This CDR3 comprises 13 residues.

About this clone: These gene names are mouse names. The read halts 1 residue ahead of the CDR3 end, with the missing end drawn from the germline J gene. The chain carries TRBV26 and TRBJ1-1; 7 nucleotides match TRBD1. The CDR3 sequence is 13 residues long. Germline values: CDR1 KGHPV, CDR2 FQNQEV (reference sequence). Trimming took 8 bases from V and 0 from J; bases not matched to a gene: 3. The DNA read from the CDR3 is TGTGCCAGCCTCGGGACAGCAAACACAGAAGTCTTC. Protein product: CASLGTANTEVF. In full, the CDR3 reads CASLGTANTEVFF.

This clone turned up a few times. Genes here carry mouse names. The sequenced CDR3 bases are TGTGCCAGCAGTTTCGGGGACAAATATGAACAGTAC. It yields the protein CASSFGDKYEQY. The complete CDR3 sequence is CASSFGDKYEQYF. The chain couples TRBV14 to TRBJ2-7; possible D gene TRBD1, 6 bases. The read terminates 1 residue before the CDR3 end, so the remaining end is supplied by the germline J gene. This CDR3 is 13 amino acids long. CDR1 is SGHDT and CDR2 is FRDEAV in the germline V gene. Trimming shortened V by 1 base and J by 4 bases, and 9 bases separated the two germline ends.

For this clone: Here the gene names and germline are mouse. The read gets to within 1 residue of the CDR3 end, and the germline J gene fills in the rest. The chain is built from TRBV26 and TRBJ2-2, with 7 nucleotides matching TRBD1. Germline V gives CDR1 KGHPV, CDR2 FQNQEV (reference sequence). The CDR3 contains 14 residues. The J segment lost 5 bases and the V segment lost 7 bases, leaving 7 bases of the junction unmatched. CDR3 DNA (partial): TGTGCCAGCACCCGACAGGGTCGGACCGGGCAGCTCTAC. This translates into CASTRQGRTGQLY. The CDR3 in full is CASTRQGRTGQLYF.

About this clone itself: Genes and germline come from the mouse. The CDR3 end falls 1 residue outside the read, so it is completed with the germline J gene. This chain links TRBV26 with TRBJ2-3; TRBD1 might be the D (5 bases). V lost 4 bases and J 3 bases, leaving 8 bases between the germline ends. The CDR3 consists of 13 residues. Germline-derived CDR1 and CDR2 are KGHPV and FQNQEV (reference sequence). CDR3 bases read: TGTGCCAGCAGTCCCAGGGAGGCAGAAACGCTGTAT. Amino acids: CASSPREAETLY. The CDR3, in full, reads CASSPREAETLYF.